The 20 T cell receptor beta chains below were found in one sample sequenced in a study of blood T cell repertoires in COVID-19. Clones were sequenced by immunoSEQ multiplex PCR, and TCRdb holds only the in-frame ones, with some missing. The sample consists of a few hundred thousand clones, approximately 82% of them appearing once. The sequencing input was PBMCs or T cells enriched from blood (not recorded which). These receptors originate from a man between 40 and 49 years old who had recovered from COVID-19.

This clone was detected a few times. The gene calls are TRBV28 and TRBJ1-1; D uncertain. Germline CDR1 is MDHEN and CDR2 is SYDVKM. The length of the CDR3 is 14 residues. Trimming cost V 5 bases and J 1 base, with 11 bases left between them. DNA of the CDR3: TGTGCCAGCAGTCTATATCAGGCGAACACTGAAGCTTTCTTT. It translates to CASSLYQANTEAFF.

The chain links TRBV5-1 to TRBJ2-1; D uncertain. Germline loops: CDR1 SGHRS, CDR2 YFSETQ. Trimming removed 2 bases from V and 8 bases from J, with 17 bases in between. This CDR3 comprises 15 residues. The CDR3 reads CASSFRRPPPDEQFF. Written as DNA, the CDR3 is TGCGCCAGCAGCTTTAGGCGGCCCCCCCCAGATGAGCAGTTCTTC.

The chain couples TRBV3-1 (or the pseudogene TRBV3-2) to TRBJ2-1; TRBD2 might be the D (6 bases). CDR3 length equals 15 residues. V lost 1 base and J lost 4, with 11 bases in between. The germline V gene encodes CDR1 LGHDT and CDR2 YNNKEL (reference sequence). The chain's CDR3 is CASSQALLAYNEQFF. The DNA for the CDR3 is TGTGCCAGCAGCCAAGCGTTGCTAGCGTACAATGAGCAGTTCTTC.

J is TRBJ2-1 and V is TRBV18; D ambiguous. Deletions cut 3 bases from V and 10 bases from J, with 13 bases between. This CDR3 spans 13 amino acids. The germline CDR1 and CDR2 sequences are KGHSH and LQKENI. This CDR3 is CASSPGYTLEQFF. The CDR3 DNA sequence: TGTGCCAGCTCACCCGGGTACACTTTGGAGCAGTTCTTC.

V is TRBV28 and J is TRBJ1-3; D unclear. V shed 6 bases and J shed 0 bases, with 9 bases lying between them. The CDR3 totals 14 residues. The germline gives CDR1 MDHEN, CDR2 SYDVKM. Written as DNA, the CDR3 is TGTGCCAGCAGCCTCCTTATCTCTGGAAACACCATATATTTT. Encoded protein: CASSLLISGNTIYF.

Details on this clone: Given a much more abundant clone one base away, this may be a read error. J is TRBJ2-7 and V is TRBV10-3; 9 bases fit TRBD2. The junction had 4 bases not matched to a gene; V was cut back by 10 bases and J by 0 bases. The CDR3 sequence is 13 residues long. Germline values: CDR1 ENHRY, CDR2 SYGVKD. The CDR3 sequence: CASTTSGSYEQYF. The CDR3 region has the DNA TGTGCCAGCACGACTAGCGGCTCCTACGAGCAGTACTTC.

This chain connects TRBV10-1 to TRBJ1-2; no clear D gene. In germline, CDR1 is WNHNN, CDR2 SYGVQD (reference sequence). The CDR3 extends over 13 amino acids. The germline V and J ends were trimmed by 4 bases and 8 bases, with 14 bases remaining between them. The CDR3 sequence is CASSGAGGSGYTF. The CDR3 DNA follows: TGCGCCAGCAGTGGGGCAGGAGGTTCGGGCTACACCTTC.

V gene TRBV3-1 (or the pseudogene TRBV3-2) combines with J gene TRBJ2-7; 10 nucleotides align to TRBD2. The germline gives CDR1 LGHDT, CDR2 YNNKEL (reference sequence). The CDR3 is 14 residues long. Trimming took 4 bases from V and 2 from J; bases not matched to a gene: 2. CDR3 amino acids: CASSRTSGTYEQYF. The CDR3 nucleotides are TGTGCCAGCAGCCGGACTAGCGGTACCTACGAGCAGTACTTC.

The chain uses TRBV27 and TRBJ1-1, with 7 bases fitting TRBD1. Losses at the gene ends were 0 bases for V and 1 base for J; bases not matched to a gene: 2. In germline, CDR1 is MNHEY, CDR2 SMNVEV (reference sequence). The CDR3 covers 15 residues. CDR3 coding DNA: TGTGCCAGCAGTTTATCGAGGGGGCCGAACACTGAAGCTTTCTTT. Its translation: CASSLSRGPNTEAFF.

This chain uses TRBV4-1 with TRBJ1-1; the match to TRBD1 covers 9 bases. V gave up 1 base and J gave up 6 bases; unmatched junction bases: 6. From germline, CDR1 is MGHRA and CDR2 YSYEKL. This CDR3 region has 15 residues. The CDR3 spells CASSQGDREGSEAFF. DNA of the CDR3: TGCGCCAGCAGCCAAGGGGACAGGGAGGGGTCTGAAGCTTTCTTT.

The rearrangement joins TRBV3-1 (or the pseudogene TRBV3-2) to TRBJ2-7; 9 nucleotides align to TRBD2. The V segment lost 4 bases and the J segment 1 base; nucleotides outside the gene matches: 2. The CDR3 sequence is 14 residues long. From germline, CDR1 is LGHDT and CDR2 YNNKEL (reference sequence). The DNA of the CDR3 is TGTGCCAGCAGCCGCGGGGGGGCTTCCTACGAGCAGTACTTC. Protein product: CASSRGGASYEQYF.

This rearrangement joins TRBV10-3 to TRBJ1-1; TRBD1 aligns across 10 bases. Trimming cost V 7 bases and J 6 bases; bases outside gene matches: 5. CDR1 is ENHRY and CDR2 is SYGVKD in the germline V gene. This CDR3 comprises 13 residues. The CDR3 here is CAITGTGEAEAFF. CDR3 DNA sequence: TGTGCCATCACCGGGACAGGGGAGGCTGAAGCTTTCTTT.

V usage is TRBV7-8 and J usage is TRBJ1-2; D gene unclear. Trimming left V 0 bases short and J 8 bases short, with 7 bases between. The CDR3 extends over 12 amino acids. Germline loops: CDR1 SGHVS, CDR2 FQNEAQ. For the CDR3, the DNA is TGTGCCAGCAGCTTAGCGGTCGAGGGCTACACCTTC. Its translation: CASSLAVEGYTF.

The V gene is TRBV11-2, the J gene TRBJ1-6; D possibly corresponds to TRBD1 (6 bases). This CDR3 region has 16 residues. Germline CDR1 is SGHAT and CDR2 is FQNNGV. V was trimmed by 1 base and J by 0 bases, leaving 7 bases between them. The CDR3 protein is CASSLARGSYNSPLHF. CDR3 coding DNA: TGTGCCAGCAGCTTAGCCAGGGGCTCCTATAATTCACCCCTCCACTTT.

The chain carries TRBV5-1 and TRBJ2-2; 7 nucleotides align to TRBD2. V lost 0 bases and J lost 1; bases outside the gene matches: 9. The CDR3 runs to 18 residues. CDR1 SGHRS and CDR2 YFSETQ come from the germline V gene. The CDR3 nucleotides read TGCGCCAGCAGCTTGGAGGTTAGGGTAGCGGGGAACACCGGGGAGCTGTTTTTT. This codes for CASSLEVRVAGNTGELFF.

The chain recombines TRBV25-1 with TRBJ2-5; maybe TRBD2 (5 bases). Germline V gene sequence: CDR1 MGHDK, CDR2 SYGVNS. The CDR3 has 16 amino acids. Trimming removed 1 base from V and 4 bases from J, with 16 bases in between. The CDR3 region has the DNA TGTGCCAGCAGTGAATCTATCGGAGGTAGATTAGAGACCCAGTACTTC. Amino acids: CASSESIGGRLETQYF.

This chain connects TRBV5-6 to TRBJ1-2; 9 bases map to TRBD1. Per germline, CDR1 SGHDT and CDR2 YYEEEE. The CDR3 loop spans 14 amino acids. V trimming: 3 bases; J trimming: 8 bases; junction bases outside the gene matches: 8. In DNA form, the CDR3 reads TGTGCCAGCAGCTCTGGACAGGGGCTAAGCGGCTACACCTTC. Protein sequence: CASSSGQGLSGYTF.

The V and J genes are TRBV4-1 and TRBJ1-2, with a weak D call TRBD1 (5 bases). This CDR3 spans 15 amino acids. Germline V gives CDR1 MGHRA, CDR2 YSYEKL. Trimming shortened V by 1 base and J by 2 bases, and 11 bases separated the two germline ends. As DNA, the CDR3 is TGCGCCAGCAGCCAAGTCAGTCGGGGGAACTATGGCTACACCTTC. Encoded protein: CASSQVSRGNYGYTF.

This chain joins TRBV9 and TRBJ1-1; no definite D call. V gave up 2 bases and J gave up 4 bases, with 15 bases separating them. This CDR3 is built from 15 residues. Germline assignment: CDR1 SGDLS and CDR2 YYNGEE. The CDR3 region has the DNA TGTGCCAGCAGCGTTTCCTCAAGCGGGTCCACTGAAGCTTTCTTT. Its translation is CASSVSSSGSTEAFF.

This clone was seen a handful of times. This chain connects TRBV3-1 (or the pseudogene TRBV3-2) to TRBJ2-7; D possibly corresponds to TRBD2 (6 bases). The V gene lost 4 bases and the J gene lost 3 bases, with 13 bases spanning the gap. Germline CDR1 and CDR2: LGHDT and YNNKEL (reference sequence). This CDR3 is built from 14 residues. The CDR3 is CASSRGGGDYEQYF. The CDR3 DNA reads as TGTGCCAGCAGCCGGGGAGGTGGGGACTACGAGCAGTACTTC.